These T cell receptor beta chains were read from a single sample in a study of T-cell memory formation after mild COVID-19. One entry per CDR3 protein results from TCRdb running MiXCR on the 5' RACE reads. The data hold about 140,000 distinct CDR3 sequences, with 14% observed a single time. Sequenced: PBMCs or a T cell subset sorted from them (not recorded which). All receptors come from an adult woman who had mild COVID-19 (a few samples of this study predate the infection). Cell type and time point are not known. CDR3s leave out the opening cysteine and the closing phenylalanine or tryptophan. The D gene is left open where the match is weak. Size values are once, few and many counts, or a class for expanded clones, and some rows have none.

d_gene,j_gene,v_gene,abundance,CDR3aa
TRBD2,TRBJ2-7,TRBV27,-,ASSLPPLAGDSYEQY
-,TRBJ2-7,TRBV29-1,-,SVSDHEQY
TRBD1,TRBJ1-1,TRBV6-5,-,ASSLGQGIEAF
-,TRBJ2-2,TRBV7-6,-,ASSLATITGELF
TRBD2,TRBJ2-3,TRBV6-2/TRBV6-3,few,ASSYSLVTSGGTTDTQY
TRBD2,TRBJ2-1,TRBV9,few,ASSGGLAGNHLYNEQF
TRBD2,TRBJ2-7,TRBV20-1,few,SARDPLAGGALFPYEQY
-,TRBJ2-1,TRBV12-5,-,ASGPGVRDEQF
TRBD2,TRBJ2-7,TRBV12-3/TRBV12-4,-,ASSDGTSFHEQY
-,TRBJ2-1,TRBV7-9,few,ASSLEGFGFDEQF
-,TRBJ1-5,TRBV6-6,few,ASSYSLRQPQH